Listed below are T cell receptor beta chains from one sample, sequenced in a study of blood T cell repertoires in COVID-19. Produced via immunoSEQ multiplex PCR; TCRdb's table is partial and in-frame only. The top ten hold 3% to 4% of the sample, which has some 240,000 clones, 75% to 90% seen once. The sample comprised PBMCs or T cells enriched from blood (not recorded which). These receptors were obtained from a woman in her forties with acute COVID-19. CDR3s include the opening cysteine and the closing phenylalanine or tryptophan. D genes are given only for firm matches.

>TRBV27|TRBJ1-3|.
CASRTTGGGNTIYF
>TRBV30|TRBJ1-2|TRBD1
CAWGTGGIDYGYTF
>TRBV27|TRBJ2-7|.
CASSFLKSGSSSYEQYF
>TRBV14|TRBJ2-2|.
CASSQPRTLSTGELFF
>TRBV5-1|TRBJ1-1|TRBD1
CASSKTGAGTEAFF
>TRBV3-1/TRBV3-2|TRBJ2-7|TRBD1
CASSQSGTGKNEQYF
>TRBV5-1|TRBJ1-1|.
CASSRTPNTEAFF
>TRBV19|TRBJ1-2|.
CASSMSQAYGYTF
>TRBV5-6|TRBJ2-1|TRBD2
CASSPGLAGYMDEQFF
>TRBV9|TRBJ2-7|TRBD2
CASSPLAGVYEQYF
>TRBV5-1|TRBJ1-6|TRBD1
CASSTGTGASPLHF
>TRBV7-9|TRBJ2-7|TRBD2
CASSPVTSGNEQYF
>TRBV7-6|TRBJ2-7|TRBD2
CASSLGTSGSRYEQYF
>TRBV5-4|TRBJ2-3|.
CASSSKGGTITDTQYF
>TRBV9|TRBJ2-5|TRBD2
CASSVAAGGGTQYF
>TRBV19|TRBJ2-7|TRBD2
CASSISGGKSHEQYF
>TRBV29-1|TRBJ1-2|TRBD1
CSVLTQGVDYGYTF
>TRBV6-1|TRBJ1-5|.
CASSDILWRQPQHF
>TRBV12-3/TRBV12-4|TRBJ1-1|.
CASSITGNTEAFF
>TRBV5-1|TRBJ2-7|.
CASSFTRDTTYEQYF
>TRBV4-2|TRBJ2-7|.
CASSQEAGPMSSYEQYF
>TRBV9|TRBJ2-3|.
CASSNSAGLTDTQYF
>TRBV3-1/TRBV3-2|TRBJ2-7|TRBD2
CASSHSGSGEQYF
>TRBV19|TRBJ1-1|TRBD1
CASSFTGQGFPEAFF
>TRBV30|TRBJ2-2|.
CAWSGRKNTGELFF
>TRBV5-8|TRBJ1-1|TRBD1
CASSLLGTGVSEAFF
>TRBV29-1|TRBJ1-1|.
CSVDQGMNTEAFF
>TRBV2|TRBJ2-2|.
CASNRELNTGELFF
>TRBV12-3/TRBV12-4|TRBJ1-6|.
CASSLSGNSPLHF
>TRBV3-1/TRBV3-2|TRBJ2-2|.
CASSPRLVSGELFF
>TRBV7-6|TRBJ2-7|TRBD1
CASSLETGGYEQYF
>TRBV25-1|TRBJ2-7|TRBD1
CASKGTGSYEQYF
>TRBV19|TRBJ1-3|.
CASSMTRASGNTIYF
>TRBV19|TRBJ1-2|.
CASRDRNYGYTF
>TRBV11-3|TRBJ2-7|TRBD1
CASSPPGTGIYEQYF
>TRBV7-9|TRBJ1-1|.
CASSPDSNTEAFF
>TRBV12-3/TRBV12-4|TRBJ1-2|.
CASNSQGASGYTF
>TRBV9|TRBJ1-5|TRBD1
CASSRTGGDNQPQHF
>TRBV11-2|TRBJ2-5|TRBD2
CASSYGLAGGPGTQYF
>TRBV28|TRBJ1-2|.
CASSLIQGHDYTF
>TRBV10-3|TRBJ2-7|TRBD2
CAISERGTSGTHPLYEQYF
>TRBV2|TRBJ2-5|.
CASSTYQETQYF
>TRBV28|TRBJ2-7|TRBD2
CASSSPPSGPRHYEQYF
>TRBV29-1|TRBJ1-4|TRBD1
CSVTTGTGNEKLFF
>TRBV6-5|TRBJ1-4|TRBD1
CATRTGWEKLFF
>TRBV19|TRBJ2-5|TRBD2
CASSISGRARETQYF
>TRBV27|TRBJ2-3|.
CASRFASTDTQYF
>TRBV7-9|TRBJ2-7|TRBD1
CASSNLRDSSYEQYF
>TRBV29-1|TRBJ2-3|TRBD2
CSVVSGRAIGTDTQYF
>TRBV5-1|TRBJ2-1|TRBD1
CASSWGTGYGEQFF
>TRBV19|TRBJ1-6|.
CASSIEALSDSPLHF
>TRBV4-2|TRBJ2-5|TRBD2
CASSQGTSGRFGETQYF
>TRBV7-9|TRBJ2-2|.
CASSLEPPRTENTGELFF
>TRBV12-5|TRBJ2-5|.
CASGLDAGETQYF
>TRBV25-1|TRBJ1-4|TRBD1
CASSPPTSGTGGKLFF
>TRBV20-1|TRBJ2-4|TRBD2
CSARGFGGQYF
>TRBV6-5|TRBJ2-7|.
CASSRGLDYYEQYF
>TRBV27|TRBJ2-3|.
CASSLSLETDTQYF
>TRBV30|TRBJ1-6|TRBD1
CAWALGQLGIYNSPLHF